This T cell receptor beta chain was obtained from a study of shared clonotypes between healthy human individuals. The CDR3 is made up of 15 amino acids. V trimming: 4 bases; J trimming: 5 bases; junction bases outside the gene matches: 11. Germline CDR1 and CDR2: SGHNT and YYREEE (reference sequence). Whole-study results and caveats: The authors expected sequencing depth to affect clonotype sharing among donors. Generation of non-shared clonotypes was less probable than generation of clonotypes shared by all four donors.

This clone has a single count. Its cognate antigen is unknown. Measured with immunoSEQ multiplex PCR; TCRdb has only the in-frame clones, and not every one. The sample shows about 2.4 million clones, around 94% of them seen only once. The sample was naive CD4+ T cells sorted from blood. The subset was: CD45RA+ positively selected. This TCR was recovered from a man aged 18 to 29 in good health. J is TRBJ2-5 and V is TRBV5-4, with 7 positions matching TRBD1. The CDR3 DNA sequence: TGTGCCAGCAGCGTAGGGACAGCAAAGGAGGAGACCCAGTACTTC. Translating gives CASSVGTAKEETQYF. Together with reference TRBV5-4 and TRBJ2-5, the CDR3 gives the full variable domain: ETGVTQSPTHLIKTRGQQVTLRCSSQSGHNTVSWYQQALGQGPQFIFQYYREEENGRGNFPPRFSGLQFPNYSSELNVNALELDDSALYLCASSVGTAKEETQYFGPGTRLLVL.